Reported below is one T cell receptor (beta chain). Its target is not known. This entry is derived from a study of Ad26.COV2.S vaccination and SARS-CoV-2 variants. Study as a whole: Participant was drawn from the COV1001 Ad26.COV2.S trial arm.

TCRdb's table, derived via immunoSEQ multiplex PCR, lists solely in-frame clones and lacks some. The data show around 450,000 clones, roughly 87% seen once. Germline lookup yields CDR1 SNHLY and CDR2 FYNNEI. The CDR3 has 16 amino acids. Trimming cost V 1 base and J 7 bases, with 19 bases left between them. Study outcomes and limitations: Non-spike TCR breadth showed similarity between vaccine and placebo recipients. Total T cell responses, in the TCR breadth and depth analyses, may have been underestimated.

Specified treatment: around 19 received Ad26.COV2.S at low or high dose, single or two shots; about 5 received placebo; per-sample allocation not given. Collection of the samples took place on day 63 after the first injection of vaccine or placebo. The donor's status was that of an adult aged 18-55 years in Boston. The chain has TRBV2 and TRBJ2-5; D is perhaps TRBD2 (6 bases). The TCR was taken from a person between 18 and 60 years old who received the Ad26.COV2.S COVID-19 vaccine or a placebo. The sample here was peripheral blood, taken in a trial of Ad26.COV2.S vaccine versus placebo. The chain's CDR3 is CASSEEGGLAGGTQYF. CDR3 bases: TGTGCCAGCAGTGAAGAGGGAGGCCTGGCGGGTGGGACCCAGTACTTC. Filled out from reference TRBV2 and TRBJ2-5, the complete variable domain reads EPEVTQTPSHQVTQMGQEVILRCVPISNHLYFYWYRQILGQKVEFLVSFYNNEISEKSEIFDDQFSVERPDGSNFTLKIRSTKLEDSAMYFCASSEEGGLAGGTQYFGPGTRLLVL.